This TCR beta chain came from a study of monozygotic twins with inflammatory bowel disease (dated by TCRdb to about 2019). In terms of the full investigation: In total, approximately 30 monozygotic twin pairs made up the full study: 19 Danish pairs, all IBD-discordant, plus nine German pairs, of which four were IBD-concordant and five were IBD-discordant. Disease-associated traits were sought mainly through comparisons between IBD patients and their genetically identical healthy co-twins within discordant pairs. Each individual had, on average, about 151 000 unique TCRalpha sequences and 181 000 unique TCRbeta sequences available for analysis.

Preparation of the library involved 5' RACE. Each TCR library was prepared from around 3.5 ug of total RNA. For each sample, cDNA synthesis was carried out in eight separate reactions using SMARTScribe reverse transcriptase. During cDNA synthesis, template switching introduced unique molecular identifiers that contained a 6-nucleotide sample barcode. TCRalpha and TCRbeta cDNA was amplified in two nested PCRs of about 17 and 10 cycles, and bead purification was carried out after each PCR. Before amplification, the cDNA was treated with uracil DNA-glycosylase and purified using the QIAquick PCR purification kit. The second PCR added Illumina TruSeq-compatible adapters along with sample-specific barcodes. Library quality and concentration were checked on TapeStation and Qubit, and libraries were pooled at around 5 ng each. Sequencing of the pooled libraries was done on an Illumina HiSeq2500 single-index Rapid Run using custom sequencing primers and 2 x 100 bp reads. The source study handled its data this way. UMI-based consensus assembly with MiGEC version 1.2.6 was used to correct PCR and sequencing errors. MiXCR version 2.1.1 was used to carry out V(D)J alignment, clonotype assembly and CDR3 extraction. Normalisation of gene usage, clonotype sharing and MAIT/NKT TCR abundance was achieved by analysing the top 1000, 10 000 and 20 000 clonotypes per sample. Diversity was computed as the inverse Simpson index with the vegan R package after downsampling to 27 000 UMIs. Statistical testing used paired Mann-Whitney U tests on the discordant twin pairs and applied Benjamini-Hochberg correction for multiple testing. Following TCRdb reprocessing, every CDR3 protein sequence forms one entry, and DNA is not provided. These V and J calls rely on TCRdb rather than the paper's analysis. The sample's records list fewer than 400,000 distinct CDR3 sequences. The top ten hold about 5% of the sample.

Note on this clonotype: The specificity of this receptor is unknown.

From each donor, a roughly 2.5 ml peripheral blood sample was collected into PAXgene tubes and stored at -80 degrees C. Without T cell sorting, total RNA was isolated from whole blood using the PAXgene blood miRNA kit on an automated QIAcube. Peripheral blood from monozygotic twin pairs concordant or discordant for inflammatory bowel disease was subjected to deep TCRalpha and TCRbeta repertoire profiling with unique molecular barcoding. Smoking habits were recorded for all twin pairs, and individuals were classified as current, former or never smokers. Results the study describes overall, beyond this receptor: Background noise and inter-individual variability may have been introduced into the repertoires by the differing immunosuppressive treatments among patients. A decrease in TCRbeta repertoire diversity, as measured by inverse Simpson index, was observed in IBD patients compared with their healthy co-twins. Distinction between different T cell subtypes could not be achieved in the analysis. Repertoire similarity did not differ between concordant and discordant twins, possibly due to limited statistical power. Compared with healthy twins, IBD patients had fewer clonotypes in common with other individuals, a difference most pronounced in patients showing signs of disease activity. No single strong signal or clonotype linked to IBD turned up in the results, so the idea that one exists was not supported.

The origin of this receptor is a human donor with ulcerative colitis or Crohn's disease, or a healthy co-twin of an affected twin (not recorded which). The specimen sequenced was blood.

The CDR3 in this case is CASSLLSKNIQYF. Recombination joined TRBV11-2 with TRBJ2-4. As encoded in the germline V gene, CDR1 is SGHAT while CDR2 is FQNNGV. Counted from cysteine to phenylalanine, this CDR3 has 13 amino acids. DNA was not recorded.